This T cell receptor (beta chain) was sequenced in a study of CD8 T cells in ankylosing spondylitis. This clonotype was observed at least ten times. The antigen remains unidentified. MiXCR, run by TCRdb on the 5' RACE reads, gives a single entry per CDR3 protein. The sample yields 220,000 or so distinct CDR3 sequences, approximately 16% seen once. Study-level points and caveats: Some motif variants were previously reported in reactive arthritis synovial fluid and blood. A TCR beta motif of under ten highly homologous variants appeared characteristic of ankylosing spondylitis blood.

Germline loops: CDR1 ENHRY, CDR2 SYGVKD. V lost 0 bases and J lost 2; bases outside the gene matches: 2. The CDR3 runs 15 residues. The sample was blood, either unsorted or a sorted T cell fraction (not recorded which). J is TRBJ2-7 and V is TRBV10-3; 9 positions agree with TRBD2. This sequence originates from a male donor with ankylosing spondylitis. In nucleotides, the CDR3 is TGTGCCATCAGTGAGTCACTAGCGGGCACCTACGAGCAGTACTTC. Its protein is CAISESLAGTYEQYF.